Listed below are T cell receptor beta chains from one sample, sequenced in a study of blood T cell repertoires in COVID-19. Clones were sequenced by immunoSEQ multiplex PCR, and TCRdb holds only the in-frame ones, with some missing. Among around 280,000 clones listed, 85% were seen once. Sequenced sample: peripheral blood. The receptors were sampled from a woman aged 45-65 years with active or convalescent COVID-19. Both conserved end residues are part of each CDR3. The D gene is left open where the match is weak. The size of a clone is reported for some rows only, either as once, few or many, or as a class for expanded clones.

d_call: NA; v_call: TRBV20-1; clone_size: NA; cdr3_aa: CSASGILGAFF
d_call: TRBD1; v_call: TRBV19; clone_size: NA; cdr3_aa: CASTPGQYNSPLHF
d_call: NA; v_call: TRBV7-8; clone_size: NA; cdr3_aa: CASSQRARGSYNEQFF
d_call: NA; v_call: TRBV24-1; clone_size: NA; cdr3_aa: CATSDTGRTYEQYF
d_call: NA; v_call: TRBV25-1; clone_size: NA; cdr3_aa: CASSEAGVNTEAFF
d_call: NA; v_call: TRBV2; clone_size: few; cdr3_aa: CASTRTVSYEQYF
d_call: NA; v_call: TRBV6-1; clone_size: NA; cdr3_aa: CASSEVGSLGSWEQFF
d_call: NA; v_call: TRBV7-8; clone_size: NA; cdr3_aa: CASSLRRGSYNEQFF
d_call: NA; v_call: TRBV19; clone_size: once; cdr3_aa: CASSGIPGNTEAFF
d_call: TRBD1; v_call: TRBV5-1; clone_size: NA; cdr3_aa: CASSARQGNIEQYF
d_call: NA; v_call: TRBV5-4; clone_size: NA; cdr3_aa: CASSQRATSTDTQYF
d_call: TRBD1; v_call: TRBV5-4; clone_size: NA; cdr3_aa: CASSEPGTVYGYTF
d_call: NA; v_call: TRBV19; clone_size: once; cdr3_aa: CASSTMETQYF
d_call: NA; v_call: TRBV4-1; clone_size: NA; cdr3_aa: CASSQEPGSNTEAFF
d_call: NA; v_call: TRBV25-1; clone_size: once; cdr3_aa: CASISPCGQWTIQYF
d_call: NA; v_call: TRBV9; clone_size: NA; cdr3_aa: CASSGLSRSDEQFF
d_call: TRBD1; v_call: TRBV2; clone_size: NA; cdr3_aa: CASSTRAGGTEAFF
d_call: TRBD2; v_call: TRBV12-5; clone_size: NA; cdr3_aa: CASGPSSSGADEQFF
d_call: NA; v_call: TRBV15; clone_size: NA; cdr3_aa: CATSREVARGNTEAFF
d_call: NA; v_call: TRBV7-2; clone_size: NA; cdr3_aa: CASSFTSFNTEAFF
d_call: NA; v_call: TRBV30; clone_size: NA; cdr3_aa: CAWSVVRGTWETQYF
d_call: TRBD2; v_call: TRBV27; clone_size: NA; cdr3_aa: CASSDGTSGRGEQFF
d_call: TRBD1; v_call: TRBV5-6; clone_size: once; cdr3_aa: CASSLVGQGAGNEQFF
d_call: TRBD1; v_call: TRBV29-1; clone_size: NA; cdr3_aa: CSVEENRGGYGYTF
d_call: TRBD2; v_call: TRBV7-9; clone_size: NA; cdr3_aa: CASSLGGGLAVRRAYEQYF
d_call: TRBD1; v_call: TRBV30; clone_size: NA; cdr3_aa: CGTKTGSNTEAFF
d_call: NA; v_call: TRBV18; clone_size: NA; cdr3_aa: CASSPTGGATNEKLFF
d_call: NA; v_call: TRBV28; clone_size: NA; cdr3_aa: CASSLNSPETQYF
d_call: TRBD2; v_call: TRBV10-1; clone_size: NA; cdr3_aa: CASSLAGGGDTQYF
d_call: NA; v_call: TRBV19; clone_size: NA; cdr3_aa: CASSMIGGGVNQPQHF
d_call: NA; v_call: TRBV7-9; clone_size: NA; cdr3_aa: CASSVRGVGSPLHF
d_call: NA; v_call: TRBV7-2; clone_size: NA; cdr3_aa: CASSPPARNGELFF
d_call: NA; v_call: TRBV11-3; clone_size: few; cdr3_aa: CASSLVMGALRADTQYF
d_call: TRBD1; v_call: TRBV6-5; clone_size: NA; cdr3_aa: CASRTGANNEKLFF
d_call: NA; v_call: TRBV6-2/TRBV6-3; clone_size: NA; cdr3_aa: CASSYRGGINEKLFF
d_call: TRBD2; v_call: TRBV30; clone_size: NA; cdr3_aa: CAWNPGTSRSEQYF
d_call: TRBD1; v_call: TRBV30; clone_size: NA; cdr3_aa: CAWAPGTGHYGYTF
d_call: NA; v_call: TRBV5-1; clone_size: once; cdr3_aa: CASSITGSGNTEAFF
d_call: TRBD2; v_call: TRBV5-4; clone_size: NA; cdr3_aa: CASSILAGGTDTQYF
d_call: TRBD2; v_call: TRBV13; clone_size: NA; cdr3_aa: CASSFSGLAGGPSTDTQYF
d_call: NA; v_call: TRBV6-4; clone_size: NA; cdr3_aa: CASSASPGNTEAFF
d_call: NA; v_call: TRBV2; clone_size: once; cdr3_aa: CASNWGPGEKLFF
d_call: NA; v_call: TRBV2; clone_size: NA; cdr3_aa: CASSIQRREGYTF
d_call: TRBD2; v_call: TRBV7-9; clone_size: NA; cdr3_aa: CASSHPGLAPGANVLTF
d_call: TRBD1; v_call: TRBV19; clone_size: NA; cdr3_aa: CASSKRDRGFQPQHF
d_call: TRBD1; v_call: TRBV28; clone_size: NA; cdr3_aa: CASRPNDRVDQPQHF
d_call: NA; v_call: TRBV30; clone_size: few; cdr3_aa: CAWSVSRVLDGYTF
d_call: TRBD2; v_call: TRBV6-5; clone_size: NA; cdr3_aa: CASSYGAGVRSEQYF
d_call: TRBD2; v_call: TRBV5-6; clone_size: NA; cdr3_aa: CASSLTSGYNEQFF
d_call: NA; v_call: TRBV28; clone_size: NA; cdr3_aa: CASNTWGDSGNTIYF
d_call: NA; v_call: TRBV7-2; clone_size: NA; cdr3_aa: CASSLGAQGYQPQHF
d_call: TRBD1; v_call: TRBV18; clone_size: NA; cdr3_aa: CASSPLDRVDQPQHF
d_call: TRBD1; v_call: TRBV5-1; clone_size: few; cdr3_aa: CASSLTGGIGAFF